This T cell receptor (beta chain) was retrieved from a study of cytomegalovirus exposure and HLA in healthy donors. The CDR3 covers 14 residues. Germline V lookup: CDR1 MGHDK, CDR2 SYGVNS. V was clipped by 0 bases and J by 8 bases, with 11 bases between them. The PCR made use of 60 Vbeta and 13 Jbeta primers. Original processing methods: In a later analysis, the count reached tens of millions of unique TCR beta chains, with roughly 11 million shared. Clones were read by immunoSEQ multiplex PCR, and TCRdb kept only the in-frame ones, dropping some. The D gene and trimming were derived from the DNA, and the V and J assignments and clone size from that table. This sample yields over 80,000 clones, of which under 85% are seen a single time; 3% belongs to the top ten.

What was sequenced was PBMCs. The chain uses TRBV25-1 and TRBJ2-1; a weak D match, TRBD1 (7 bases). The clonotype comes from a female donor in good health and CMV-seropositive. The CDR3 region is CASSEYDREDEQFF. CDR3 nucleotides: TGTGCCAGCAGTGAATATGACAGGGAGGATGAGCAGTTCTTC.